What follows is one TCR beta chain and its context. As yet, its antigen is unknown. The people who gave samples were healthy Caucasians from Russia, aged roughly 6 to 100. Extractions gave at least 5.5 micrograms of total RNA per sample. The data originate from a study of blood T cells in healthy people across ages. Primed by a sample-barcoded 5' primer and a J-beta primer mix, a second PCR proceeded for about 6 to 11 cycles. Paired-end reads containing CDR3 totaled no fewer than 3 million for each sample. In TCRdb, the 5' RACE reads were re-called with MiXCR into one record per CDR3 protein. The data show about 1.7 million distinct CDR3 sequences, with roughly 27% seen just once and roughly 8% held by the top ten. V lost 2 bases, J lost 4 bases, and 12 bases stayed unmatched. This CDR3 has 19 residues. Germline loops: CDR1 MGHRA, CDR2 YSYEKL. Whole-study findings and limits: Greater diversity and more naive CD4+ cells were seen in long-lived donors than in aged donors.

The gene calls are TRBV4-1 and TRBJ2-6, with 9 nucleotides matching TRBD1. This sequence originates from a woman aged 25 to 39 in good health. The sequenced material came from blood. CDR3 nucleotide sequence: TGCGCCAGCAGCCAAAGCCGGGACAGGGTAGGTCAAGGGGCCAACGTCCTGACTTTC. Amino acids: CASSQSRDRVGQGANVLTF.